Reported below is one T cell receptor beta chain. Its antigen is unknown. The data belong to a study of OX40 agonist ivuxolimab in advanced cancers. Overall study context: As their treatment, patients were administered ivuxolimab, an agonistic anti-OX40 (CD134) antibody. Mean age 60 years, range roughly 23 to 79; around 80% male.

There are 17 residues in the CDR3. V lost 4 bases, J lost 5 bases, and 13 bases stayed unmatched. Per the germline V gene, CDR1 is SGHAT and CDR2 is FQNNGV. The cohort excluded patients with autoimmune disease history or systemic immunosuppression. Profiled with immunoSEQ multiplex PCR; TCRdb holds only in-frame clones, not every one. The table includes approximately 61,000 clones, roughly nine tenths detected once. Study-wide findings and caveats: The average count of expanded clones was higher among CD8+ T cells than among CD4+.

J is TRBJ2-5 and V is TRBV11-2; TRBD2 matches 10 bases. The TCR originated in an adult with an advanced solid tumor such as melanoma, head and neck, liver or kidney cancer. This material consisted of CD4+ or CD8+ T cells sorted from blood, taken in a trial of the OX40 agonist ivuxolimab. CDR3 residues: CASSWHGTSEGWETQYF. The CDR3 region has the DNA TGTGCCAGCAGCTGGCATGGGACTAGCGAGGGGTGGGAGACCCAGTACTTC.